This TCR beta chain originates from a study of OX40 agonist ivuxolimab in advanced cancers. Study results and caveats: Among the lowest peripheral clonal expansion occurred in 0.1-3.0 mg/kg partial responders.

Produced via immunoSEQ multiplex PCR; TCRdb's table is partial and in-frame only. The sample lists tens of thousands of clones, 79% occurring once. For this clone: Its antigen is as yet unknown.

This CDR3 spans 16 amino acids. J was trimmed by 2 bases and V by 8 bases; bases with no gene match: 10. Germline V CDR1 and CDR2: SEHNR, FQNEAQ (reference sequence). This sequence originates from an adult with an advanced solid tumor such as melanoma, head and neck, liver or kidney cancer. This chain connects TRBV7-9 to TRBJ2-2; TRBD2 matches 8 bases. The material was CD4+ or CD8+ T cells sorted from blood, obtained in a trial of the OX40 agonist ivuxolimab. CDR3 loop: CASPPRAGDNTGELFF. The CDR3 nucleotides are TGTGCCAGCCCCCCCCGAGCGGGAGACAACACCGGGGAGCTGTTTTTT.